This paragraph covers one T cell receptor (beta chain) sequence. Each CDR3 protein is one row after TCRdb ran MiXCR on the reads. Of some 180,000 distinct CDR3 sequences listed, under 25% are singletons. The data stem from a study of T cell repertoires in cytomegalovirus infection. Study information: Both a matching HLA type and CMV infection were indicated by public TCR beta signatures.

The clonotype was recovered from a human donor in good health (CMV status not recorded). Some clones in this sample may be carry-over from other donors' samples. The specimen was PBMCs.

The CDR3 sequence: CASSLLPGQETQYF. The CDR3 coding sequence is TGTGCCAGCAGCTTACTCCCGGGACAAGAGACCCAGTACTTC. The J gene is TRBJ2-5, the V gene TRBV11-2; TRBD2 is a possible D gene (5 bases). Germline V gene lookup returns CDR1 SGHAT and CDR2 FQNNGV. The CDR3 is 14 amino acids. Trimming left V 2 bases short and J 2 bases short, with 9 bases between.